These 23 T cell receptor beta chains came from one sample sequenced in a study of cytomegalovirus exposure and HLA in healthy donors (dated by TCRdb to 2016 to 2017). The library was built by means of the immunoSEQ multiplex PCR assay. Drawn from immuneACCESS, this table holds only the in-frame rearrangements with V and J called that TCRdb kept. Clones are partly lost; checked studies trace under half to an unresolved V gene and leave the rest unexplained. For this sample the table gives about 360,000 clones, of which 70% to 90% were detected only once. The ten largest clones capture approximately 0.8% of the sample. Sequenced material: PBMCs. These receptors all come from a woman younger than 35 in good health and CMV-seronegative.

The genes are TRBV15 and TRBJ1-3, with 9 bases aligning to TRBD1. The V segment lost 4 bases and the J segment 3 bases; nucleotides outside the gene matches: 4. This CDR3 has 15 residues. Looked up from germline, CDR1 is LNHNV and CDR2 is YYDKDF (reference sequence). CDR3: CATSTGQGYGNTIYF. The DNA for the CDR3 is TGTGCCACCAGCACTGGACAGGGGTATGGAAACACCATATATTTT.

The V gene is TRBV6-6, the J gene TRBJ2-1, with 8 bases aligning to TRBD1. CDR1 is MNHNY and CDR2 is SVGAGI in the germline V gene (reference sequence). Trimming at V came to 8 bases and at J to 3 bases, leaving 3 bases not matched to a gene. This CDR3 contains 13 residues. The CDR3 DNA reads TGTGCCAGCGACAGGGGCGACTACAATGAGCAGTTCTTC. Protein product: CASDRGDYNEQFF.

The V and J genes are TRBV5-1 and TRBJ2-5; 7 bases agree with TRBD1. This CDR3 is 16 amino acids long. The germline V gene encodes CDR1 SGHRS and CDR2 YFSETQ. V shed 4 bases, J shed 0 bases, and the junction held 9 bases outside the gene matches. CDR3 sequence: CASSIRQGRYQETQYF. CDR3 nucleotide sequence: TGCGCCAGCAGCATACGACAGGGCCGGTACCAAGAGACCCAGTACTTC.

Comments on this clone: This specimen includes other DNA sequences encoding the same CDR3. The chain links TRBV28 to TRBJ1-4, with D possibly TRBD1 on 6 matching bases. Per germline, CDR1 MDHEN and CDR2 SYDVKM. V lost 5 bases and J lost 5, with 15 bases in between. There are 15 residues in the CDR3. The CDR3 loop is CASSPPGQPNEKLFF. The CDR3 DNA reads as TGTGCCAGCAGTCCTCCGGGACAACCGAATGAAAAACTGTTTTTT. Filled out from reference TRBV28 and TRBJ1-4, the complete variable domain reads DVKVTQSSRYLVKRTGEKVFLECVQDMDHENMFWYRQDPGLGLRLIYFSYDVKMKEKGDIPEGYSVSREKKERFSLILESASTNQTSMYLCASSPPGQPNEKLFFGSGTQLSVL.

The genes are TRBV4-1 and TRBJ2-3; TRBD2 agrees at 7 bases. This CDR3 is 17 amino acids long. Germline trimming cut 0 bases from V and 2 bases from J; bases unmatched to any gene: 8. Germline V gene sequence: CDR1 MGHRA, CDR2 YSYEKL. The CDR3 DNA follows: TGCGCCAGCAGCCAAGATAAGGCTAGCGGTAACACAGATACGCAGTATTTT. Encoded protein: CASSQDKASGNTDTQYF.

This clone was picked up many times. The CDR3 DNA reads as TGCGCCAGCAGCTTGGCCGGAGGGAGCACTGAAGCTTTCTTT. It yields the protein CASSLAGGSTEAFF. This chain links TRBV5-1 with TRBJ1-1; unclear D gene. Per the germline V gene, CDR1 is SGHRS and CDR2 is YFSETQ. The CDR3 contains 14 residues. Trimming cost V 0 bases and J 4 bases, with 10 bases left between them.

This clone has more than one count but fewer than ten. The chain joins TRBV6-1 to TRBJ2-1, with a tentative D call TRBD2 (6 bases). Deletions cut 4 bases from V and 4 bases from J, with 11 bases between. Germline V gene data show CDR1 as MNHNS and CDR2 as SASEGT. This CDR3 has 14 amino acids. CDR3 residues: CASSAGDGYNEQFF. The CDR3 DNA reads as TGTGCCAGCAGTGCGGGGGACGGATACAATGAGCAGTTCTTC.

V gene TRBV18 combines with J gene TRBJ2-1, with 7 nucleotides matching TRBD2. Germline V gives CDR1 KGHSH, CDR2 LQKENI. V lost 3 bases, J lost 9 bases, and 14 bases stayed unmatched. CDR3 length: 16 residues. The CDR3 loop reads CASSPLGGGGGSEQFF. The CDR3 DNA reads as TGTGCCAGCTCACCGCTGGGCGGAGGAGGCGGGAGTGAGCAGTTCTTC.

This sequence joins TRBV10-2 and TRBJ1-1; D gene uncertain. Trimming shortened V by 0 bases and J by 0 bases, and 8 bases separated the two germline ends. CDR1 is WSHSY and CDR2 is SAAADI in the germline V gene. The CDR3 runs 15 residues. The CDR3 loop reads CASSESRGMNTEAFF. As DNA, the CDR3 is TGCGCCAGCAGTGAGTCGCGGGGTATGAACACTGAAGCTTTCTTT.

This chain joins TRBV30 and TRBJ2-7; TRBD1 agrees at 7 bases. The CDR3 length is 13 residues. Germline assignment: CDR1 GTSNPN and CDR2 SVGIG (reference sequence). Losses at the gene ends were 1 base for V and 4 bases for J; bases not matched to a gene: 4. CDR3 amino acids: CAWSAGQSYEQYF. CDR3 DNA sequence: TGTGCCTGGAGTGCGGGACAGTCTTACGAGCAGTACTTC.

The chain is built from TRBV10-1 and TRBJ1-5; TRBD1 aligns across 7 bases. The J segment lost 4 bases and the V segment lost 6 bases, leaving 3 bases of the junction unmatched. Germline V gene lookup returns CDR1 WNHNN and CDR2 SYGVQD (reference sequence). This CDR3 is 13 amino acids long. This CDR3 is CASSRDRNQPQHF. The DNA for the CDR3 is TGCGCCAGCAGCCGGGACAGAAATCAGCCCCAGCATTTT.

The gene calls are TRBV18 and TRBJ2-1; D gene ambiguous. The germline CDR1 and CDR2 sequences are KGHSH and LQKENI. CDR3 size: 14 residues. Trimming shortened V by 3 bases and J by 0 bases, and 6 bases separated the two germline ends. The CDR3 bases are TGTGCCAGCTCACCGCTGAGCTCCTACAATGAGCAGTTCTTC. It translates to CASSPLSSYNEQFF.

V usage is TRBV27 and J usage is TRBJ2-3; tentatively, D is TRBD2 (6 bases). Trimming left V 1 base short and J 2 bases short, with 13 bases between. Germline assignment: CDR1 MNHEY and CDR2 SMNVEV (reference sequence). This CDR3 spans 16 amino acids. The CDR3 region has the DNA TGTGCCAGCAGTTTATGGGCGGGAAGCACCACAGATACGCAGTATTTT. Encoded protein: CASSLWAGSTTDTQYF.

V is TRBV6-1 and J is TRBJ2-1; 7 bases are a match to TRBD1. After removal of 8 bases from V and 5 bases from J, the junction contained 9 bases not matched to a gene. Germline CDR1 and CDR2: MNHNS and SASEGT. This CDR3 has 14 residues. The chain's CDR3 is CASPQGSKDNEQFF. Written as DNA, the CDR3 is TGTGCCAGCCCACAGGGGTCGAAGGACAATGAGCAGTTCTTC.

This chain links TRBV2 with TRBJ2-7; no definite D call. The germline V and J ends were trimmed by 6 bases and 0 bases, with 15 bases remaining between them. Germline values: CDR1 SNHLY, CDR2 FYNNEI. CDR3 size: 15 residues. The CDR3 loop reads CASREILVSSYEQYF. DNA of the CDR3: TGTGCCAGCAGGGAGATTCTAGTCAGCTCCTACGAGCAGTACTTC.

This clone showed up just a few times. The same CDR3 also results from other DNA sequences found in this sample. The rearrangement uses TRBV27 and TRBJ2-1; 10 bases agree with TRBD2. The CDR3 is 15 residues long. Unmatched junction bases numbered 3, after V lost 5 bases and J lost 2 bases. Germline CDR1 reads MNHEY; CDR2 reads SMNVEV (reference sequence). The DNA of the CDR3 is TGTGCCAGCAGTCTGACTAGCGGGCCCTACAATGAGCAGTTCTTC. As protein: CASSLTSGPYNEQFF.

This clone has a handful of counts. V gene TRBV27 combines with J gene TRBJ1-2; the D gene is possibly TRBD1 (6 bases). The CDR3 extends over 15 amino acids. The germline V gene has CDR1 MNHEY and CDR2 SMNVEV (reference sequence). Trimming cost V 6 bases and J 2 bases, with 16 bases left between them. The CDR3 nucleotides read TGTGCCAGCAGCCCTTGGGACACGGGGAACTATGGCTACACCTTC. As protein: CASSPWDTGNYGYTF.

CDR3 region: CASRGGSLQETQYF. The CDR3 bases are TGTGCCAGCAGAGGGGGATCCCTCCAAGAGACCCAGTACTTC. The V and J genes are TRBV28 and TRBJ2-5, with a tentative D call TRBD1 (6 bases). The V and J ends lost 6 bases and 1 base respectively, with 12 bases between them. The CDR3 has 14 amino acids. The germline V gene has CDR1 MDHEN and CDR2 SYDVKM.

V usage is TRBV6-1 and J usage is TRBJ2-7; 11 nucleotides align to TRBD2. CDR3 length: 17 amino acids. The trim removed 1 base at V and 0 bases at J, leaving 5 bases unmatched. The germline gives CDR1 MNHNS, CDR2 SASEGT. This chain's CDR3 is CASSEDLAGGPSYEQYF. The DNA of the CDR3 is TGTGCCAGCAGTGAAGACTTAGCGGGAGGGCCCTCCTACGAGCAGTACTTC.

The chain employs TRBV9 and TRBJ1-1; 10 bases are a match to TRBD1. Looked up from germline, CDR1 is SGDLS and CDR2 is YYNGEE. Trimming at V came to 2 bases and at J to 4 bases, leaving 2 bases not matched to a gene. The CDR3 consists of 14 residues. DNA of the CDR3: TGTGCCAGCAGCGTCGGACAGGGGGGCACTGAAGCTTTCTTT. Residues: CASSVGQGGTEAFF.

Written as DNA, the CDR3 is TGTGCCAGTAGCACTATGAGCTCCTATAATTCACCCCTCCACTTT. Translating it yields CASSTMSSYNSPLHF. This chain connects TRBV19 to TRBJ1-6; no clear D. This CDR3 spans 15 amino acids. The V gene's germline CDR1 is LNHDA and CDR2 SQIVND (reference sequence). The germline V and J ends were trimmed by 6 bases and 0 bases, with 9 bases remaining between them.

The chain combines TRBV19 with TRBJ1-3; TRBD1 matches 7 bases. Germline lookup yields CDR1 LNHDA and CDR2 SQIVND (reference sequence). V trimming: 5 bases; J trimming: 0 bases; junction bases outside the gene matches: 7. The CDR3 runs to 16 residues. This chain's CDR3 is CASSFHRGSSGNTIYF. DNA for the CDR3: TGTGCCAGTAGTTTTCACAGGGGATCCTCTGGAAACACCATATATTTT.

This sequence joins TRBV2 and TRBJ2-1; possibly TRBD2 for D (6 bases). This CDR3 contains 14 residues. The V end was cut by 7 bases, the J end by 12 bases, with 22 bases between. The germline V gene has CDR1 SNHLY and CDR2 FYNNEI. CDR3 nucleotide sequence: TGTGCCAGCATCCTGGAATGGGTGGCGGGAATGCAGTTCTTC. Encoded protein: CASILEWVAGMQFF.